The 5 T cell receptor beta chains below all came from one sample that was sequenced in a study of PD-1 blockade in classical Hodgkin lymphoma. Libraries were prepared by immunoSEQ multiplex PCR; TCRdb keeps only in-frame clonotypes and omits some of them. This table holds 15,000 to 20,000 clones, approximately 72% found once. Exposure to brentuximab vedotin varied, and each patient had relapsed following autologous stem cell transplantation. Source: peripheral blood mononuclear cells (PBMCs), taken at baseline. These receptor sequences come from a human donor with classical Hodgkin lymphoma.

In its sample, this clone was seen once. The V call is TRBV6-5, the J call TRBJ2-7; a possible D gene is TRBD1 (7 bases). The V and J ends lost 6 bases and 0 bases respectively, with 12 bases between them. The CDR3 extends over 14 amino acids. Per germline, CDR1 MNHEY and CDR2 SVGAGI. CDR3: CASRAQGGSYEQYF. CDR3 in DNA: TGTGCCAGCAGAGCCCAGGGGGGCTCCTACGAGCAGTACTTC.

The gene calls are TRBV5-8 and TRBJ2-7, with D possibly being TRBD2 (6 bases). V was trimmed by 3 bases and J by 4 bases, leaving 14 bases between them. The germline CDR1 and CDR2 sequences are SGHTS and YDEGEE. This CDR3 has 14 residues. CDR3 protein: CASSSPGLTYEQYF. DNA for the CDR3: TGTGCCAGCAGCTCGCCGGGACTCACATACGAGCAGTACTTC.

This clone appeared once. This rearrangement joins TRBV7-9 to TRBJ1-2; D uncertain. This CDR3 spans 12 amino acids. Trimming removed 5 bases at V and 3 bases at J, with 7 bases between. Germline CDR1 reads SEHNR; CDR2 reads FQNEAQ (reference sequence). CDR3 region: CASSRAYYGYTF. CDR3 in DNA: TGTGCCAGCAGCCGAGCCTACTATGGCTACACCTTC.

The chain uses TRBV7-2 and TRBJ1-5, with D hard to call. Germline lookup yields CDR1 SGHTA and CDR2 FQGNSA. The CDR3 is made up of 15 amino acids. The V gene lost 7 bases and the J gene lost 0 bases, with 13 bases spanning the gap. The CDR3 DNA reads TGTGCCAGCACCGAAACGCTATATAGCAATCAGCCCCAGCATTTT. Translation gives CASTETLYSNQPQHF.

The J gene is TRBJ1-2, the V gene TRBV9, with D possibly TRBD1 on 5 matching bases. Germline V lookup: CDR1 SGDLS, CDR2 YYNGEE. V lost 4 bases and J 2 bases, leaving 12 bases between the germline ends. The CDR3 contains 14 residues. The CDR3 region is CASSPTDRNYGYTF. CDR3 nucleotides: TGTGCCAGCAGCCCAACCGACAGAAACTATGGCTACACCTTC.